Following are 25 T cell receptor beta chains from one sample sequenced in a study of shared clonotypes between healthy human individuals. TCRdb's copy holds only in-frame clones and misses some; the assay was immunoSEQ multiplex PCR. The sample has 850,000 to 1,200,000 clones, 65% to 75% seen once. Source material: memory CD4+ T cells sorted from blood. Stated subset: CD45RA-negative fraction. Every receptor here comes from a man aged 18 to 35 in good health.

CDR3 amino acids: CASSPIGRADEQFF. The CDR3 bases are TGTGCCAGCAGCCCTATAGGCAGGGCGGATGAGCAGTTCTTC. The rearrangement uses TRBV7-2 and TRBJ2-1, with TRBD1 as a possible D gene (5 bases). Germline CDR1 and CDR2: SGHTA and FQGNSA. CDR3 length: 14 residues. V was trimmed by 5 bases and J by 8 bases, leaving 16 bases between them. Full variable domain (missing parts from reference TRBV7-2 and TRBJ2-1): GAGVSQSPSNKVTEKGKDVELRCDPISGHTALYWYRQSLGQGLEFLIYFQGNSAPDKSGLPSDRFSAERTGGSVSTLTIQRTQQEDSAVYLCASSPIGRADEQFFGPGTRLTVL.

The sample holds a few counts of this clone. The rearrangement links TRBV6-5 to TRBJ2-7, with 8 bases identical to TRBD2. Per germline, CDR1 MNHEY and CDR2 SVGAGI. The length of the CDR3 is 15 residues. Germline trimming cut 5 bases from V and 3 bases from J; bases unmatched to any gene: 9. The DNA for the CDR3 is TGTGCCAGCAGTCGGTCAGCGGGGGCGTACTACGAGCAGTACTTC. This encodes CASSRSAGAYYEQYF.

V is TRBV20-1 and J is TRBJ1-4; D gene ambiguous. Germline CDR1 DFQATT, CDR2 SNEGSKA (reference sequence). With 6 bases removed from V and 1 base from J, the gap between germline ends came to 3 bases. There are 11 residues in the CDR3. The CDR3 DNA follows: TGCAGTGCGCAAACTAATGAAAAACTGTTTTTT. Encoded protein: CSAQTNEKLFF.

The chain joins TRBV14 to TRBJ2-7, with 8 bases fitting TRBD1. Germline V gives CDR1 SGHDN, CDR2 FVKESK. Trimming removed 5 bases from V and 6 bases from J; junction bases left unmatched: 3. The CDR3 contains 12 residues. The CDR3 reads CASSRDRLEQYF. Written as DNA, the CDR3 is TGTGCCAGCAGCAGGGACAGGCTCGAGCAGTACTTC.

This chain connects TRBV6-6 to TRBJ1-2; 7 positions agree with TRBD1. The ends lost 6 bases at V and 5 bases at J; junction bases unmatched: 9. The CDR3 has 14 amino acids. Germline assignment: CDR1 MNHNY and CDR2 SVGAGI (reference sequence). The CDR3, as DNA: TGTGCCAGCAGAACCGGGACAGCGAGTTATGGCTACACCTTC. Translating gives CASRTGTASYGYTF.

The chain recombines TRBV6-6 with TRBJ2-1; 12 positions agree with TRBD2. CDR1 MNHNY and CDR2 SVGAGI come from the germline V gene (reference sequence). The CDR3 runs 15 residues. The J segment lost 5 bases and the V segment lost 6 bases, leaving 5 bases of the junction unmatched. The CDR3 nucleotides read TGTGCCAGCAGCCTACTAGCGGGAGGAAACAATGAGCAGTTCTTC. Translated: CASSLLAGGNNEQFF.

This rearrangement joins TRBV5-6 to TRBJ2-5, with a possible D match to TRBD2 (6 bases). The CDR3 spans 14 residues. In germline, CDR1 is SGHDT, CDR2 YYEEEE. Trimming left V 2 bases short and J 5 bases short, with 13 bases between. The CDR3 DNA reads as TGTGCCAGCAGCTTAGCGGGTCTACTCGAGACCCAGTACTTC. It translates to CASSLAGLLETQYF.

V is TRBV7-2 and J is TRBJ2-5; D is ambiguous. Deletions cut 1 base from V and 2 bases from J, with 5 bases between. This CDR3 region has 13 residues. CDR1 and CDR2 (germline): SGHTA, FQGNSA. CDR3 residues: CASSLVYQETQYF. The CDR3 DNA sequence: TGTGCCAGCAGCTTAGTCTATCAAGAGACCCAGTACTTC.

The chain carries TRBV27 and TRBJ1-6; D may be TRBD1 (6 bases). V dropped 5 bases and J dropped 1 base, with 9 bases sitting between them. The CDR3 runs to 15 residues. CDR1 and CDR2 (germline): MNHEY, SMNVEV (reference sequence). The CDR3 spells CASSLQGSYNSPLHF. CDR3 bases: TGTGCCAGCAGTCTACAGGGATCCTATAATTCACCCCTCCACTTT.

This chain uses TRBV12-5 with TRBJ2-2; unclear D gene. Between the trimmed V and J ends, which lost 3 bases and 5 bases, there was a span of 10 bases. This CDR3 spans 14 amino acids. Germline lookup yields CDR1 LGHNT and CDR2 FRNRAP. CDR3: CASGFPPNTGELFF. CDR3 nucleotide sequence: TGTGCTAGTGGTTTCCCTCCTAATACCGGGGAGCTGTTTTTT.

The V call is TRBV2, the J call TRBJ2-1, with TRBD1 matching over 10 bases. The CDR3 runs 13 residues. Trimming removed 11 bases from V and 9 bases from J; junction bases left unmatched: 10. The V gene's germline CDR1 is SNHLY and CDR2 FYNNEI. CDR3 sequence (DNA): TGTGCCGGGCGACAGGGGGCGCAGGGTGAGCAGTTCTTC. Protein: CAGRQGAQGEQFF.

This rearrangement joins TRBV11-2 to TRBJ1-1; TRBD1 agrees at 7 bases. The CDR3 covers 14 residues. Trimming removed 6 bases from V and 4 bases from J; junction bases left unmatched: 8. CDR1 and CDR2 from the germline V gene are SGHAT and FQNNGV. CDR3 protein: CASSWGQWGTEAFF. The CDR3 bases are TGTGCCAGCAGTTGGGGACAGTGGGGCACTGAAGCTTTCTTT.

The chain joins TRBV5-1 to TRBJ2-5; possibly TRBD2 for D (5 bases). The CDR3 loop spans 14 amino acids. Germline V gene lookup returns CDR1 SGHRS and CDR2 YFSETQ. Trimming removed 0 bases at V and 4 bases at J, with 10 bases between. CDR3 sequence reads: CASSLEGSGETQYF. The CDR3 coding sequence is TGCGCCAGCAGCTTGGAAGGGAGCGGAGAGACCCAGTACTTC.

This sequence joins TRBV11-2 and TRBJ2-7; D gene ambiguous. V gave up 1 base and J gave up 3 bases, with 13 bases separating them. This CDR3 is 15 amino acids long. Germline V CDR1 and CDR2: SGHAT, FQNNGV. CDR3 in amino acids: CASSLAEVVGYEQYF. In DNA form, the CDR3 reads TGTGCCAGCAGCTTAGCCGAAGTCGTGGGCTACGAGCAGTACTTC. The full variable domain, rest sourced from reference TRBV11-2 and TRBJ2-7, is EAGVAQSPRYKIIEKRQSVAFWCNPISGHATLYWYQQILGQGPKLLIQFQNNGVVDDSQLPKDRFSAERLKGVDSTLKIQPAKLEDSAVYLCASSLAEVVGYEQYFGPGTRLTVT.

The V and J genes are TRBV29-1 and TRBJ1-4; no clear D. Germline CDR1 SQVTM, CDR2 ANQGSEA. Trimming took off 4 bases at V and 3 bases at J, with 12 bases between the two ends. The CDR3 loop spans 14 amino acids. CDR3 in DNA: TGCAGCGTTGCGTTCATAACATCTAATGAAAAACTGTTTTTT. Protein: CSVAFITSNEKLFF.

The chain links TRBV6-4 to TRBJ2-1, with 8 positions matching TRBD2. The CDR3 totals 16 residues. Germline V lookup: CDR1 MRHNA, CDR2 SNTAGT. Unmatched junction bases numbered 7, after V lost 4 bases and J lost 2 bases. The DNA of the CDR3 is TGTGCCAGCAGTGGCGCAGCGGGAGTTACCTACAATGAGCAGTTCTTC. It codes for CASSGAAGVTYNEQFF.

The chain recombines TRBV10-3 with TRBJ2-7; 11 bases are a match to TRBD1. Looked up from germline, CDR1 is ENHRY and CDR2 is SYGVKD. This CDR3 has 14 amino acids. J gave up 9 bases and V 6 bases, and 10 bases lay outside the gene matches. CDR3 loop: CAISPGQGVRLQYF. CDR3 nucleotides: TGTGCCATCAGCCCGGGACAGGGGGTTCGGTTGCAGTACTTC.

About this clone itself: Other DNA sequences within the sample encode an identical CDR3. V gene TRBV18 combines with J gene TRBJ1-5; D ambiguous. V was cut by 1 base and J by 0 bases, with 4 bases left in between. The CDR3 extends over 14 amino acids. Germline V gives CDR1 KGHSH, CDR2 LQKENI. CDR3 sequence (DNA): TGTGCCAGCTCACCACAGAATAGCAATCAGCCCCAGCATTTT. Translating gives CASSPQNSNQPQHF.

This rearrangement joins TRBV10-1 to TRBJ2-1; the match to TRBD2 covers 12 bases. The germline CDR1 and CDR2 sequences are WNHNN and SYGVQD (reference sequence). V dropped 10 bases and J dropped 4; count of bases not matched to a gene: 2. The CDR3 is 13 residues long. The CDR3 nucleotides read TGCGCCACCGGGACTAGCGGGTACAATGAGCAGTTCTTC. Translating it yields CATGTSGYNEQFF.

This clone has a single count. The same CDR3 can be traced to other DNA sequences in this sample. The rearrangement uses TRBV18 and TRBJ1-6; 7 nucleotides match TRBD1. The CDR3 length is 13 residues. Unmatched junction bases numbered 3, after V lost 3 bases and J lost 10 bases. Germline V gene lookup returns CDR1 KGHSH and CDR2 LQKENI. CDR3 amino acids: CASSPDRDSPLHF. In nucleotides, the CDR3 is TGTGCCAGCTCACCCGACAGGGACTCACCCCTCCACTTT.

The chain employs TRBV7-2 and TRBJ2-1, with D hard to call. Germline V gene data show CDR1 as SGHTA and CDR2 as FQGNSA. The CDR3 runs 12 residues. Trimming removed 0 bases from V and 10 bases from J, with 7 bases in between. In DNA form, the CDR3 reads TGTGCCAGCAGCTTAGCCCCGACAGAGCAGTTCTTC. Protein product: CASSLAPTEQFF.

The chain has TRBV10-1 and TRBJ2-7; no clear D. Germline values: CDR1 WNHNN, CDR2 SYGVQD (reference sequence). V lost 10 bases, J lost 4 bases, and 20 bases lay in between. This CDR3 has 14 amino acids. The CDR3 DNA reads as TGCGCCACCCTTTTTCGGTGGCGAGTTTACGAGCAGTACTTC. The encoded protein is CATLFRWRVYEQYF.

In its sample, this clone was seen a few times. The rearrangement uses TRBV6-1 and TRBJ2-7; no clear D. This CDR3 is built from 11 residues. The germline CDR1 and CDR2 sequences are MNHNS and SASEGT. V was pared by 6 bases and J by 4 bases, with 7 bases between. The CDR3 bases are TGTGCCAGCAGAGTTTGGTACGAGCAGTACTTC. It codes for CASRVWYEQYF.

Note on this clone: Other DNA variants within this sample encode the same CDR3. The rearrangement uses TRBV28 and TRBJ1-2, with 7 bases identical to TRBD1. Germline loops: CDR1 MDHEN, CDR2 SYDVKM. Trimming cost V 6 bases and J 8 bases; bases outside gene matches: 6. The CDR3 runs 12 residues. CDR3 sequence (DNA): TGTGCCAGCAGCAGACAGGGTTGGGGCTACACCTTC. Translated: CASSRQGWGYTF.

The chain couples TRBV5-8 to TRBJ2-4; D tentatively reads TRBD1 or TRBD2 (5 bases each). The CDR3 sequence is 15 residues long. Trimming removed 0 bases at V and 1 base at J, with 8 bases between. The germline V gene has CDR1 SGHTS and CDR2 YDEGEE. In DNA, the CDR3 is TGTGCCAGCAGCTTGGGGGACCTGGCCAAAAACATTCAGTACTTC. It is translated as CASSLGDLAKNIQYF.